The 19 T cell receptor beta chains in this list originate from one sample, sequenced in a study of monozygotic twins with inflammatory bowel disease. TCRdb processed the 5' RACE reads again and assigns one entry to each CDR3 protein, with no DNA. Its table records 400,000 or so distinct CDR3 sequences. The sequenced material came from blood. Receptors were obtained from a human donor with ulcerative colitis or Crohn's disease, or a healthy co-twin of an affected twin (not recorded which).

The chain uses TRBV5-1 and TRBJ2-4; TCRdb's assignment of TRBD1 cannot be checked, as there is no DNA. The length of the CDR3 is 15 residues. The germline CDR1 and CDR2 sequences are SGHRS and YFSETQ. The CDR3 loop reads CASSVRSGVENIQYF.

The chain recombines TRBV5-8 with TRBJ2-1. CDR3 length: 13 residues. Germline V gene lookup returns CDR1 SGHTS and CDR2 YDEGEE. The CDR3 protein is CASSLRVDNEQFF.

V is TRBV9 and J is TRBJ2-3; no DNA is available, so the TRBD2 call from TCRdb remains unchecked. CDR1 SGDLS and CDR2 YYNGEE come from the germline V gene. This CDR3 spans 17 amino acids. This CDR3 reads CASTPRTSGSGADTQYF.

V gene TRBV11-3 combines with J gene TRBJ2-1; absent DNA, TCRdb's TRBD1 call cannot be checked. The CDR3 loop spans 14 amino acids. Germline V gives CDR1 SGHNT, CDR2 YENEEA. Here the CDR3 reads CASSQTGDRDEQFF.

This CDR3 is CAWSTSGDEQYF. This chain joins TRBV30 and TRBJ2-7; TCRdb picks TRBD1, but there is no DNA to check that call. Germline CDR1 and CDR2: GTSNPN and SVGIG (reference sequence). The CDR3 has 12 residues.

The chain has TRBV20-1 and TRBJ1-6; TCRdb names TRBD1, which stays unverified in the absence of DNA. The CDR3 runs 15 residues. Looked up from germline, CDR1 is DFQATT and CDR2 is SNEGSKA (reference sequence). The CDR3 sequence: CSAPALGQGNSPLRF.

This chain uses TRBV11-3 with TRBJ2-1; TCRdb outputs TRBD2, but without DNA this stays unchecked. CDR3 size: 17 residues. Germline lookup yields CDR1 SGHNT and CDR2 YENEEA. CDR3 in amino acids: CASSAGEGREGSNEQFF.

The chain uses TRBV30 and TRBJ2-2; TCRdb calls TRBD1, which cannot be checked without DNA. The CDR3 is made up of 14 amino acids. Per the germline V gene, CDR1 is GTSNPN and CDR2 is SVGIG (reference sequence). CDR3 protein: CAWRRGQRTGELFF.

This chain uses TRBV30 with TRBJ2-7. The CDR3 has 13 amino acids. Per germline, CDR1 GTSNPN and CDR2 SVGIG (reference sequence). CDR3 protein: CAWIADGFSEQYF. Drawing the rest from reference TRBV30 and TRBJ2-7, the complete variable domain is SQTIHQWPATLVQPVGSPLSLECTVEGTSNPNLYWYRQAAGRGLQLLFYSVGIGQISSEVPQNLSASRPQDRQFILSSKKLLLSDSGFYLCAWIADGFSEQYFGPGTRLTVT.

V usage is TRBV7-3 and J usage is TRBJ2-1; the TCRdb call, TRBD2, lacks DNA for checking. The CDR3 contains 16 residues. From germline, CDR1 is SGHTA and CDR2 FQGTGA. CDR3 sequence: CASSLLGLAGHNEQFF.

The V and J genes are TRBV5-1 and TRBJ2-7. Germline assignment: CDR1 SGHRS and CDR2 YFSETQ. This CDR3 is built from 13 residues. The CDR3 here is CASSLATHYEQYF.

The chain combines TRBV2 with TRBJ2-3; the D gene TCRdb calls, TRBD1, cannot be checked with no DNA. Germline V gene lookup returns CDR1 SNHLY and CDR2 FYNNEI. The CDR3 totals 13 residues. This CDR3 reads CASTRTGTIEQYF.

V is TRBV5-1 and J is TRBJ1-4; TCRdb reports TRBD1, a call that lacks DNA to check it against. The germline V gene encodes CDR1 SGHRS and CDR2 YFSETQ. The CDR3 has 15 residues. Here the CDR3 reads CASSPRGVDGEKLFF.

The chain links TRBV20-1 to TRBJ1-5; TCRdb's D call of TRBD1 is untestable without DNA. The CDR3 sequence is 15 residues long. CDR1 is DFQATT and CDR2 is SNEGSKA in the germline V gene (reference sequence). The CDR3 region is CSAGDWTGGNQPQHF.

The chain carries TRBV5-1 and TRBJ2-2; no DNA is available, so the TRBD2 call from TCRdb remains unchecked. The germline CDR1 and CDR2 sequences are SGHRS and YFSETQ. CDR3 length: 18 residues. The CDR3 sequence: CASQGASGYLANTGELFF.

The chain recombines TRBV7-2 with TRBJ1-5. CDR1 and CDR2 (germline): SGHTA, FQGNSA. The CDR3 spans 14 residues. CDR3 residues: CASTAGSRSQPQHF. The whole variable domain, remainder taken from reference TRBV7-2 and TRBJ1-5, is GAGVSQSPSNKVTEKGKDVELRCDPISGHTALYWYRQSLGQGLEFLIYFQGNSAPDKSGLPSDRFSAERTGGSVSTLTIQRTQQEDSAVYLCASTAGSRSQPQHFGDGTRLSIL.

The rearrangement uses TRBV20-1 and TRBJ2-5; absent DNA, TCRdb's TRBD1 call cannot be checked. Germline values: CDR1 DFQATT, CDR2 SNEGSKA (reference sequence). The CDR3 loop spans 14 amino acids. CDR3 sequence: CSARADRFRETQYF.

The gene calls are TRBV3-1 and TRBJ2-3; with no DNA, the TCRdb D assignment of TRBD2 cannot be verified. The CDR3 spans 16 residues. Germline V gene lookup returns CDR1 LGHDT and CDR2 YNNKEL (reference sequence). The CDR3 loop reads CASSQDGGGAADTQYF.

This chain uses TRBV5-6 with TRBJ2-6; TCRdb's D call of TRBD2 is untestable without DNA. Germline lookup yields CDR1 SGHDT and CDR2 YYEEEE. The CDR3 totals 19 residues. The CDR3 spells CASSLGLAGVGSGANVLTF.